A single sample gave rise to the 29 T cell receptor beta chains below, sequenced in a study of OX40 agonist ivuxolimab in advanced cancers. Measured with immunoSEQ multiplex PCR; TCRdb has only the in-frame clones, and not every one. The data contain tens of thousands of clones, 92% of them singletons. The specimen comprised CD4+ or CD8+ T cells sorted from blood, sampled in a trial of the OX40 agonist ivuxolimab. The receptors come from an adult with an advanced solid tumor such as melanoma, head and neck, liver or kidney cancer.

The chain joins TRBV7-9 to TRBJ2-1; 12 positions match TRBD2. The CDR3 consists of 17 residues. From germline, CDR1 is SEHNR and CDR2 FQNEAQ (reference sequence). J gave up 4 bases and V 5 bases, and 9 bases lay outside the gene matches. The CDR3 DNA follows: TGTGCCAGCAGCCAACTTTGGACTAGCGGGACTTACAATGAGCAGTTCTTC. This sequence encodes CASSQLWTSGTYNEQFF. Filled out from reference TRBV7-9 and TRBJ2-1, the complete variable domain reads DTGVSQNPRHKITKRGQNVTFRCDPISEHNRLYWYRQTLGQGPEFLTYFQNEAQLEKSRLLSDRFSAERPKGSFSTLEIQRTEQGDSAMYLCASSQLWTSGTYNEQFFGPGTRLTVL.

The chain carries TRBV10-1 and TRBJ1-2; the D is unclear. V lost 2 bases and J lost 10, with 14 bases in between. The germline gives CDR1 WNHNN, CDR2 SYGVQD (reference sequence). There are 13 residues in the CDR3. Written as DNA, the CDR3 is TGCGCCAGCAGTGAGAACCAGGCGGTAGACTACACCTTC. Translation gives CASSENQAVDYTF.

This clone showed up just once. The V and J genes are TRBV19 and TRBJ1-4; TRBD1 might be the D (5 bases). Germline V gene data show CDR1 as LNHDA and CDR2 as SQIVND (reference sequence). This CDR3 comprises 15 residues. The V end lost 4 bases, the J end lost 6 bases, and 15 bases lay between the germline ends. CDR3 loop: CASSTDRSSDEKLFF. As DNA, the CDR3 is TGTGCCAGTAGTACAGACAGATCGTCTGATGAAAAACTGTTTTTT. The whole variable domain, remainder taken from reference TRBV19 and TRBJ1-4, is DGGITQSPKYLFRKEGQNVTLSCEQNLNHDAMYWYRQDPGQGLRLIYYSQIVNDFQKGDIAEGYSVSREKKESFPLTVTSAQKNPTAFYLCASSTDRSSDEKLFFGSGTQLSVL.

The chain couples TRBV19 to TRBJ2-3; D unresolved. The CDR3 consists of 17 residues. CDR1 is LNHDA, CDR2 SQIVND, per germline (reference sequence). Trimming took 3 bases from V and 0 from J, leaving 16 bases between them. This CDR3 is CASSILVGVASTDTQYF. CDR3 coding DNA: TGTGCCAGTAGTATCCTTGTGGGTGTAGCTAGCACAGATACGCAGTATTTT.

The DNA of the CDR3 is TGCGCCAGCAGCTTTGACAGGCCAGGAAACACCATATATTTT. Its translation: CASSFDRPGNTIYF. The chain has TRBV5-1 and TRBJ1-3, with D possibly TRBD1 on 6 matching bases. Per germline, CDR1 SGHRS and CDR2 YFSETQ. The CDR3 has 14 residues. The ends were cut back, 2 bases at V and 4 bases at J, with 10 bases in the middle.

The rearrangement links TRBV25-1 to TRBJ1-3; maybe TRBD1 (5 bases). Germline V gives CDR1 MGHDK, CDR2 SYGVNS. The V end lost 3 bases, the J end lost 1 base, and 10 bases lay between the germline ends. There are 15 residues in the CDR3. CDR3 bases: TGTGCCAGCAGTGACCCCGAGGGGTCTGGAAACACCATATATTTT. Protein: CASSDPEGSGNTIYF.

In DNA form, the CDR3 reads TGTGCCAGCAGCCAGGACAGGGGTTTGTTTTGGTCACCCCTCCACTTT. Its translation is CASSQDRGLFWSPLHF. This chain joins TRBV7-9 and TRBJ1-6; 9 positions agree with TRBD1. Germline lookup yields CDR1 SEHNR and CDR2 FQNEAQ (reference sequence). This CDR3 region has 16 residues. V gave up 5 bases and J gave up 10 bases; unmatched junction bases: 12.

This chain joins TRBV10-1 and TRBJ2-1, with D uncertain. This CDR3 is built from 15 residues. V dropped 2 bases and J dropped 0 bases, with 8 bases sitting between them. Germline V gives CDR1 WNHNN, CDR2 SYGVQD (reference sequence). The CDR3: CASSEGLGSYNEQFF. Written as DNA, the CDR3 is TGCGCCAGCAGTGAGGGGCTAGGCTCCTACAATGAGCAGTTCTTC.

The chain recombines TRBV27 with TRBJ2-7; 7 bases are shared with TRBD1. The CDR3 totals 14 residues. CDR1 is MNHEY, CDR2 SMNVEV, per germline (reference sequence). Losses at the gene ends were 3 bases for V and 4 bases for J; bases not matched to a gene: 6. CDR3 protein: CASSLIGGSYEQYF. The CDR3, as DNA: TGTGCCAGCAGTTTGATAGGGGGCTCGTACGAGCAGTACTTC.

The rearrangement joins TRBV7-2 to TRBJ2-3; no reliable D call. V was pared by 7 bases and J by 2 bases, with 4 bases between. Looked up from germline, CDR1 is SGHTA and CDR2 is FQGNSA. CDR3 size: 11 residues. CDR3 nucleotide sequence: TGTGCCAGCACCAACACAGATACGCAGTATTTT. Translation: CASTNTDTQYF.

The CDR3 DNA is TGCAGCGTATCTAGCGCCGGCTACGAGCAGTACTTC. Its protein is CSVSSAGYEQYF. This sequence joins TRBV29-1 and TRBJ2-7, with D possibly matching TRBD2 (6 bases). Germline lookup yields CDR1 SQVTM and CDR2 ANQGSEA. V lost 6 bases and J 3 bases, leaving 12 bases between the germline ends. The CDR3 covers 12 residues.

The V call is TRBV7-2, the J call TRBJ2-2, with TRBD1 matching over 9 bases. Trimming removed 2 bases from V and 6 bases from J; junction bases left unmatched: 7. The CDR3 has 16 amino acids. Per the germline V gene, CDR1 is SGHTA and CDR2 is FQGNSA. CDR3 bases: TGTGCCAGCAGCTTAACGGGACAGGGAAAGCCCGGGGAGCTGTTTTTT. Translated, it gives CASSLTGQGKPGELFF.

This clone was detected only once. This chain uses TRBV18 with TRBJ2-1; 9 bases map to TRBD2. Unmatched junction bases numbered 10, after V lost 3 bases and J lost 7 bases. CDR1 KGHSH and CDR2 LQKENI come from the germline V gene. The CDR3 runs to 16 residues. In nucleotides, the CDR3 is TGTGCCAGCTCACCGACCATAGCGGGAGCTCTGAATGAGCAGTTCTTC. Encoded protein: CASSPTIAGALNEQFF.

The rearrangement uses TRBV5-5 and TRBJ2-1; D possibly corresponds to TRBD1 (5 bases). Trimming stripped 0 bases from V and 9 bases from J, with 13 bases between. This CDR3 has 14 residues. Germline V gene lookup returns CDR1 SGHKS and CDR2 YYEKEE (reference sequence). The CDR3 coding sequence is TGTGCCAGCAGCTTGGGGGCAGGGATAAGTGAGCAGTTCTTC. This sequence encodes CASSLGAGISEQFF.

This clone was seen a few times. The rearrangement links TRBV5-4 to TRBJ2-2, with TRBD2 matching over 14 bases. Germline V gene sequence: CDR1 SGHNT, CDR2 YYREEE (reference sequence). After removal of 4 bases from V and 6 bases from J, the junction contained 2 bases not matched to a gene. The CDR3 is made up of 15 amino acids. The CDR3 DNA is TGTGCCAGCAGCGAGACTAGCGGGAGGGCCGGGGAGCTGTTTTTT. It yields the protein CASSETSGRAGELFF.

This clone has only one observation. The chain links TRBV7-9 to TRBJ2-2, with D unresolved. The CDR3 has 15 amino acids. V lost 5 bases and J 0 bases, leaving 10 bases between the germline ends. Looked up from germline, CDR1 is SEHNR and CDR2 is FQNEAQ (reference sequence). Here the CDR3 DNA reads TGTGCCAGCAGCGCCCAGGTGACGAACACCGGGGAGCTGTTTTTT. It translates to CASSAQVTNTGELFF.

The CDR3 DNA reads as TGTGCCAGTAGTAACCTACTTTCCGGAAACACCATATATTTT. Its translation is CASSNLLSGNTIYF. The rearrangement joins TRBV19 to TRBJ1-3; D not resolved. Looked up from germline, CDR1 is LNHDA and CDR2 is SQIVND (reference sequence). CDR3 length equals 14 residues. Deletions cut 4 bases from V and 4 bases from J, with 11 bases between. The whole variable domain, filled in from reference TRBV19 and TRBJ1-3, reads DGGITQSPKYLFRKEGQNVTLSCEQNLNHDAMYWYRQDPGQGLRLIYYSQIVNDFQKGDIAEGYSVSREKKESFPLTVTSAQKNPTAFYLCASSNLLSGNTIYFGEGSWLTVV.

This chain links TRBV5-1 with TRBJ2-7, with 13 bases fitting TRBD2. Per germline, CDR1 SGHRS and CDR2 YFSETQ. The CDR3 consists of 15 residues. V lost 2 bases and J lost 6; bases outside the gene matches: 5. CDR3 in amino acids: CASSLGLAGEGEQYF. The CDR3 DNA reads TGCGCCAGCAGCTTAGGACTAGCGGGAGAAGGCGAGCAGTACTTC.

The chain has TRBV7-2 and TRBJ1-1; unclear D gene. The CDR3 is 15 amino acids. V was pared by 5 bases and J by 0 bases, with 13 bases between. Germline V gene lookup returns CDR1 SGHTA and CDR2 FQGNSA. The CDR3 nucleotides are TGTGCCAGCAGCCCCCATGCGGGGATGAACACTGAAGCTTTCTTT. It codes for CASSPHAGMNTEAFF.

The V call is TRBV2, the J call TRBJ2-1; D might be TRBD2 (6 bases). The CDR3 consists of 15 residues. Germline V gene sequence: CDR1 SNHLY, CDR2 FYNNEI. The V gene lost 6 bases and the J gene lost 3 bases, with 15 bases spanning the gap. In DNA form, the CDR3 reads TGTGCCAGCAGGAGGTCGGGAGTCCTCTACAATGAGCAGTTCTTC. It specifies CASRRSGVLYNEQFF.

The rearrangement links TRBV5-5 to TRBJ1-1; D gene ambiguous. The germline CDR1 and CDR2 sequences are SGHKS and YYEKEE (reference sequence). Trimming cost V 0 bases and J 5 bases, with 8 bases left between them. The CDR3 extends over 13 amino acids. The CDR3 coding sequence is TGTGCCAGCAGCTTGGGGGGTTTAACTGAAGCTTTCTTT. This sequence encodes CASSLGGLTEAFF.

CDR3 residues: CAIRGQGASDTQYF. CDR3 DNA: TGTGCCATCAGGGGACAGGGGGCCTCAGATACGCAGTATTTT. The chain recombines TRBV10-3 with TRBJ2-3, with 12 bases identical to TRBD1. Losses at the gene ends were 6 bases for V and 4 bases for J; bases not matched to a gene: 2. CDR3 length: 14 amino acids. Germline CDR1 and CDR2: ENHRY and SYGVKD.

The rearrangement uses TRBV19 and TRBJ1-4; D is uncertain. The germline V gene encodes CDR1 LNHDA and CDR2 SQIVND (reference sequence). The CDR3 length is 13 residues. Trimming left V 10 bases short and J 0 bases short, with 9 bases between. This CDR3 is CATGEPTNEKLFF. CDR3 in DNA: TGTGCCACTGGGGAACCAACTAATGAAAAACTGTTTTTT.

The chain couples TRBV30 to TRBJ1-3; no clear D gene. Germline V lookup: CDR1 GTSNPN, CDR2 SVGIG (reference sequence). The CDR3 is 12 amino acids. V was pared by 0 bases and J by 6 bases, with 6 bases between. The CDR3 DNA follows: TGTGCCTGGAGTGTAATGGAAAACACCATATATTTT. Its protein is CAWSVMENTIYF.

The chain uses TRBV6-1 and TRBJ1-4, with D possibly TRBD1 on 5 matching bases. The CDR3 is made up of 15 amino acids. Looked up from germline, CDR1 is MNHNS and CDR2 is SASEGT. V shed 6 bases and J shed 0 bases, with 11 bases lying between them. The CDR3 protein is CASRAGPATNEKLFF. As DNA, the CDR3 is TGTGCCAGCAGGGCAGGGCCCGCAACTAATGAAAAACTGTTTTTT.

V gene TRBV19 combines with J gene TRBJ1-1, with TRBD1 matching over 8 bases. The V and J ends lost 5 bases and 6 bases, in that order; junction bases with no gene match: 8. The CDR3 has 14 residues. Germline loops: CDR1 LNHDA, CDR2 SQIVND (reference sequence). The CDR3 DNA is TGTGCCAGTAGTTTTCTTCAGGGGGCAGCTGAAGCTTTCTTT. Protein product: CASSFLQGAAEAFF.

The CDR3 sequence is CASSLTLGTGGVGYTF. Here the CDR3 DNA reads TGTGCCAGCAGCTTAACCCTCGGGACAGGGGGCGTTGGCTACACCTTC. The J gene is TRBJ1-2, the V gene TRBV7-9; 12 nucleotides align to TRBD1. Germline V gives CDR1 SEHNR, CDR2 FQNEAQ (reference sequence). CDR3 length: 16 amino acids. Trimming at V came to 2 bases and at J to 7 bases, leaving 8 bases not matched to a gene.

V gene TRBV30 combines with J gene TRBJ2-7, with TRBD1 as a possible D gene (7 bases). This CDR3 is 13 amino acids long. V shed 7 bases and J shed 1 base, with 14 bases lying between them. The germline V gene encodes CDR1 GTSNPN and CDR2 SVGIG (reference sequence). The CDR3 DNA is TGTGCCTCGAGGGCAGGGGGGTCCTACGAGCAGTACTTC. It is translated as CASRAGGSYEQYF. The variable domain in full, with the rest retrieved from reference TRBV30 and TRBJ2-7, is SQTIHQWPATLVQPVGSPLSLECTVEGTSNPNLYWYRQAAGRGLQLLFYSVGIGQISSEVPQNLSASRPQDRQFILSSKKLLLSDSGFYLCASRAGGSYEQYFGPGTRLTVT.

The CDR3, as DNA: TGTGCCAGTAGTATGGGGCGGATCCCGGCCAACGTCCTGACTTTC. Amino acid sequence: CASSMGRIPANVLTF. The V and J genes are TRBV19 and TRBJ2-6; tentatively, D is TRBD1 (5 bases). Germline-derived CDR1 and CDR2 are LNHDA and SQIVND (reference sequence). CDR3 length: 15 amino acids. Trimming pared 3 bases from V and 6 bases from J, leaving 12 bases between.